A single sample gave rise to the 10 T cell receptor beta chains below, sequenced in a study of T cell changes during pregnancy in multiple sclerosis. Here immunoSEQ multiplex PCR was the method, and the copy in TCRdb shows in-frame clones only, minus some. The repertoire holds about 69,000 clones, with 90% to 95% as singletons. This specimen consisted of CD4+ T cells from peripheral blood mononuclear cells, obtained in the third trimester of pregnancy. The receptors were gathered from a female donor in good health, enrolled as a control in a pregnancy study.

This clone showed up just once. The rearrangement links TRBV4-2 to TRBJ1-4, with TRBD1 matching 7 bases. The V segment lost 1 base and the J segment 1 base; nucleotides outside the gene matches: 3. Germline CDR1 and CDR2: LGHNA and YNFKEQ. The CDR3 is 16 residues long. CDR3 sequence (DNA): TGTGCCAGCAGCCAAGTCGGGGACAGAACTAATGAAAAACTGTTTTTT. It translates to CASSQVGDRTNEKLFF.

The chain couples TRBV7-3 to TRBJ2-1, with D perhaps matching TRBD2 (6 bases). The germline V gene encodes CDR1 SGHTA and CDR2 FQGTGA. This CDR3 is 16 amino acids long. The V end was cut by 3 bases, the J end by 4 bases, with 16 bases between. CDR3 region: CASSFPSRGGYNEQFF. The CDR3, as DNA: TGTGCCAGCAGCTTCCCCTCTAGGGGAGGATACAATGAGCAGTTCTTC.

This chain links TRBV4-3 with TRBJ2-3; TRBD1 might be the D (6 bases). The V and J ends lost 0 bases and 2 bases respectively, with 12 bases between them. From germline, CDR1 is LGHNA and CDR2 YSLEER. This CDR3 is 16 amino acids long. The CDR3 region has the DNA TGCGCCAGCAGCCAAGATAGGTACAGGGACACAGATACGCAGTATTTT. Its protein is CASSQDRYRDTDTQYF.

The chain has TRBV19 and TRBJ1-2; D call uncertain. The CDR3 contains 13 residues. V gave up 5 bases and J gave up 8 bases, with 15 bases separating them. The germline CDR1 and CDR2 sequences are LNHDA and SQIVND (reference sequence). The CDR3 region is CASSRDVTFGYTF. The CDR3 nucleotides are TGTGCCAGTAGTCGTGACGTGACTTTCGGCTACACCTTC.

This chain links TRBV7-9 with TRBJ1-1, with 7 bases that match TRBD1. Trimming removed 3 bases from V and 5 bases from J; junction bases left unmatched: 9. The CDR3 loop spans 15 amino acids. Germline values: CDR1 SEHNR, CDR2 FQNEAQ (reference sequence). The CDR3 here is CASSFATGTATEAFF. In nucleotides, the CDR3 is TGTGCCAGCAGCTTCGCCACCGGGACAGCTACTGAAGCTTTCTTT.

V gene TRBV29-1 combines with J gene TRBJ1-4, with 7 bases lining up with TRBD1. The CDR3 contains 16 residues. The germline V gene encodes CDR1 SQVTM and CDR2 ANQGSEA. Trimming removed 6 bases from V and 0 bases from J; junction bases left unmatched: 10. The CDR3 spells CSVAGTVSSTNEKLFF. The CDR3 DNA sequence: TGCAGCGTCGCCGGGACAGTCTCTTCAACTAATGAAAAACTGTTTTTT. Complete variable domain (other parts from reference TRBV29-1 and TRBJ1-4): SAVISQKPSRDICQRGTSLTIQCQVDSQVTMMFWYRQQPGQSLTLIATANQGSEATYESGFVIDKFPISRPNLTFSTLTVSNMSPEDSSIYLCSVAGTVSSTNEKLFFGSGTQLSVL.

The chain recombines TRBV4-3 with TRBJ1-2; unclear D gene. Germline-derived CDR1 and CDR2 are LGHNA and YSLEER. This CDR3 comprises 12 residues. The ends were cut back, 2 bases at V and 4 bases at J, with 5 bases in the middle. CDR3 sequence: CASSQNSYGYTF. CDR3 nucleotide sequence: TGCGCCAGCAGCCAAAACAGCTATGGCTACACCTTC.

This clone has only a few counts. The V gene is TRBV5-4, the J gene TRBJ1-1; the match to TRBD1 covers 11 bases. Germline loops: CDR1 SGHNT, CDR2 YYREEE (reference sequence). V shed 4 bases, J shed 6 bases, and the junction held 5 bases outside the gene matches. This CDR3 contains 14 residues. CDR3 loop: CASSRGQGAAEAFF. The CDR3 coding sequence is TGTGCCAGCAGCCGAGGACAGGGGGCTGCTGAAGCTTTCTTT.

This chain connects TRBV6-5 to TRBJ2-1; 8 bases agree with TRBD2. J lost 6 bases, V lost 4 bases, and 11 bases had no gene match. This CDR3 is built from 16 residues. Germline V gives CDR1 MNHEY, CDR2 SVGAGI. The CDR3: CASSFSPSGGRNEQFF. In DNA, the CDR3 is TGTGCCAGCAGTTTCTCCCCCAGCGGGGGTCGCAATGAGCAGTTCTTC.

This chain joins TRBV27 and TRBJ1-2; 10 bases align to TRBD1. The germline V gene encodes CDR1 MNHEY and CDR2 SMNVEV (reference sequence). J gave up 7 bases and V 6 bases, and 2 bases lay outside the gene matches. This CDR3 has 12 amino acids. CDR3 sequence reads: CASRGQGSGYTF. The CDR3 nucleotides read TGTGCCAGCAGGGGACAGGGGTCTGGCTACACCTTC.